This T cell receptor (beta chain) is drawn from a study of blood T cell repertoires in COVID-19. J lost 5 bases, V lost 4 bases, and 12 bases had no gene match. The V gene's germline CDR1 is SGHRS and CDR2 YFSETQ. The CDR3 has 17 residues. The assay was immunoSEQ multiplex PCR, and TCRdb's table has in-frame clones only and misses some. The data contain 100,000 to 150,000 clones, roughly 84% of them seen just once; the ten biggest clones take up over 1.1%. The V call is TRBV5-1, the J call TRBJ1-1; 12 positions agree with TRBD1. The sequence was collected from a man between 60 and 75 years old with acute or convalescent COVID-19. Specimen: peripheral blood. Here the CDR3 DNA reads TGCGCCAGCAGCCGCCAGCCGGGACAGGGGGCGCGGACTGAAGCTTTCTTT. It translates to CASSRQPGQGARTEAFF.